This T cell receptor beta chain was captured by sequencing in a study of Tregs in tolerant kidney transplant recipients. Study outcomes and limitations: Biological reproducibility was not directly addressed, but technical replication error appeared minimal. Expanding Tregs on activated donor B cells appeared to best identify donor-specific TCRbeta clones. Few patients were studied, so findings need validation in larger groups.

Thawed PBMCs were FACS-sorted into unstimulated CD4+CD25+CD127- regulatory T cells, CD4+CD25- non-regulatory cells, CD4 and CD8 cells. V lost 0 bases and J 13 bases, leaving 13 bases between the germline ends. The CDR3 length is 14 residues. Germline CDR1 reads SGHTA; CDR2 reads FQGNSA. TCRdb's copy holds only in-frame clones and misses some; the assay was immunoSEQ multiplex PCR. Of roughly 250,000 clones listed, 84% are singletons. Worth noting for this clone: Its cognate antigen is unknown.

Sequencing input: CD4+ T cells from blood. This rearrangement joins TRBV7-2 to TRBJ2-6, with D unclear. The receptor was derived from a human donor in good health. The CDR3 sequence: CASSLAGSPNVLTF. CDR3 bases: TGTGCCAGCAGCTTAGCAGGCAGCCCTAATGTCCTGACTTTC.